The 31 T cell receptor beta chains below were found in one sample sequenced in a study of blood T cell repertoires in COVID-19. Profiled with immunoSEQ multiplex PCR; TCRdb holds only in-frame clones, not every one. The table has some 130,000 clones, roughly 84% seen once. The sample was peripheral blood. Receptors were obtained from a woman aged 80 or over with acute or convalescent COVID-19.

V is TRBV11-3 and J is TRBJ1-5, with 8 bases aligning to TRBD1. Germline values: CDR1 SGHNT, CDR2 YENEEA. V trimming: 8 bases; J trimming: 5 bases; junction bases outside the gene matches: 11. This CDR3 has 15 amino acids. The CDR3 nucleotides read TGTGCCAGCGCAACAGCGCAGGGGGCTCATCAGCCCCAGCATTTT. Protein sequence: CASATAQGAHQPQHF.

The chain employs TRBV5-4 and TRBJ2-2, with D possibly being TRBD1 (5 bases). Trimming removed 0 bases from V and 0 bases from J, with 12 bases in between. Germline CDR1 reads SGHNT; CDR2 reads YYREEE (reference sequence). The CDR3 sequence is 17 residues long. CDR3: CASSLGRQRTNTGELFF. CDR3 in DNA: TGTGCCAGCAGCTTGGGGCGACAGAGAACGAACACCGGGGAGCTGTTTTTT. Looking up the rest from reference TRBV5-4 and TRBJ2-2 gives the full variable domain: ETGVTQSPTHLIKTRGQQVTLRCSSQSGHNTVSWYQQALGQGPQFIFQYYREEENGRGNFPPRFSGLQFPNYSSELNVNALELDDSALYLCASSLGRQRTNTGELFFGEGSRLTVL.

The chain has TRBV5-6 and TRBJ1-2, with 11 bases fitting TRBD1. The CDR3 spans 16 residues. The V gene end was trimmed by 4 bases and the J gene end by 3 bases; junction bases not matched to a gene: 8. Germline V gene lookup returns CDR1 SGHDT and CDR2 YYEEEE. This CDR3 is CASSRGRTGGDYGYTF. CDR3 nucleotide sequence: TGTGCCAGCAGCCGTGGCCGGACAGGGGGCGACTATGGCTACACCTTC. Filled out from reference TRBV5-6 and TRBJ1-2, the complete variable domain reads DAGVTQSPTHLIKTRGQQVTLRCSPKSGHDTVSWYQQALGQGPQFIFQYYEEEERQRGNFPDRFSGHQFPNYSSELNVNALLLGDSALYLCASSRGRTGGDYGYTFGSGTRLTVV.

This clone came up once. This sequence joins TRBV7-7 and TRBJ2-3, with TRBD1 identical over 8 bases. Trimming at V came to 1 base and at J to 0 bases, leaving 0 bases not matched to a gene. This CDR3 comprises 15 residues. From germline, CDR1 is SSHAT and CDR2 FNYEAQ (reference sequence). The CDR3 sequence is CASSLGTGSTDTQYF. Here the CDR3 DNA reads TGTGCCAGCAGCTTAGGGACAGGGAGCACAGATACGCAGTATTTT.

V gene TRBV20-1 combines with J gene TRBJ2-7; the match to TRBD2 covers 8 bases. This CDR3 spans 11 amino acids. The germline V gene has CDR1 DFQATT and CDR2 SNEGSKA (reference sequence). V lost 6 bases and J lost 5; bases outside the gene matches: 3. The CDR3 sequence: CSAILADEQYF. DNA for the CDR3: TGCAGTGCCATACTAGCGGACGAGCAGTACTTC.

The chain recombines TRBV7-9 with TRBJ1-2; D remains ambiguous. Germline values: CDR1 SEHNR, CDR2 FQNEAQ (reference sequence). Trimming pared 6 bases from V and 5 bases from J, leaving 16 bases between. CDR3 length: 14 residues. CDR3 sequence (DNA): TGTGCCAGCAGGGGGTCAGGACTGCCTTATGGCTACACCTTC. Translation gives CASRGSGLPYGYTF.

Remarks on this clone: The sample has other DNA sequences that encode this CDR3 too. The CDR3 protein is CASSRRGRSYEQYF. CDR3 DNA: TGTGCCAGCAGCCGCAGGGGGAGGTCCTACGAGCAGTACTTC. J is TRBJ2-7 and V is TRBV7-2; D may be TRBD1 (7 bases). The CDR3 runs to 14 residues. Germline CDR1 and CDR2: SGHTA and FQGNSA. Trimming pared 5 bases from V and 1 base from J, leaving 12 bases between.

This CDR3 is CASRAGDTSSGNTIYF. In nucleotides, the CDR3 is TGTGCCAGCCGCGCTGGGGACACAAGCTCTGGAAACACCATATATTTT. The genes are TRBV27 and TRBJ1-3, with D possibly matching TRBD1 (6 bases). Germline CDR1 and CDR2: MNHEY and SMNVEV (reference sequence). The length of the CDR3 is 16 residues. V gave up 8 bases and J gave up 0 bases, with 17 bases separating them.

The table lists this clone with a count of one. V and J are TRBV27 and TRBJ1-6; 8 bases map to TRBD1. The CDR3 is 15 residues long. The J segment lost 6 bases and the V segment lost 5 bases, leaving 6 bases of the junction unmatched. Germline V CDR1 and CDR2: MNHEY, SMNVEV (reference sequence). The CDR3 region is CASSLRGRGNSPLHF. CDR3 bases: TGTGCCAGCAGTCTCAGGGGGCGCGGTAATTCACCCCTCCACTTT.

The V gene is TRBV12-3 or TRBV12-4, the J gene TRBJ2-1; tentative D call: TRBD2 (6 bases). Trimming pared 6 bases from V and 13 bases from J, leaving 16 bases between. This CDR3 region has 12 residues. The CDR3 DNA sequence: TGTGCCAGCAGCCCTAACCGGGACTCACAGTTCTTC. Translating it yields CASSPNRDSQFF.

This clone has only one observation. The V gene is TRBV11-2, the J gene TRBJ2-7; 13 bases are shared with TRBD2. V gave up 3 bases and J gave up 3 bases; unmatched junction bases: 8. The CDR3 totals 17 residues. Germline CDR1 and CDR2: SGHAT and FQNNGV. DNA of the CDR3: TGTGCCAGCAGCTTCACCGGGACTAGCGGGAAGAACTACGAGCAGTACTTC. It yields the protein CASSFTGTSGKNYEQYF. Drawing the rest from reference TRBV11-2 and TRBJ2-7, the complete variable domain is EAGVAQSPRYKIIEKRQSVAFWCNPISGHATLYWYQQILGQGPKLLIQFQNNGVVDDSQLPKDRFSAERLKGVDSTLKIQPAKLEDSAVYLCASSFTGTSGKNYEQYFGPGTRLTVT.

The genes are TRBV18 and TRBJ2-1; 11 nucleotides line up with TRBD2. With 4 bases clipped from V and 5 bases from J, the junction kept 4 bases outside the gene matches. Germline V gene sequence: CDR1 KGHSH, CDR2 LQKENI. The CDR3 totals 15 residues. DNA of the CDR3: TGTGCCAGCTCACTGACTAGCGGGATTAACAATGAGCAGTTCTTC. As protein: CASSLTSGINNEQFF. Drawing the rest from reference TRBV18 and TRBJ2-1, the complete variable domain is NAGVMQNPRHLVRRRGQEARLRCSPMKGHSHVYWYRQLPEEGLKFMVYLQKENIIDESGMPKERFSAEFPKEGPSILRIQQVVRGDSAAYFCASSLTSGINNEQFFGPGTRLTVL.

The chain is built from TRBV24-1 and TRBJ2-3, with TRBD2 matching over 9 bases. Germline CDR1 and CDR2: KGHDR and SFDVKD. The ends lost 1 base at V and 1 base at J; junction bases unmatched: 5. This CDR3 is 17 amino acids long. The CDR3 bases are TGTGCCACCAGTGATTTCTCCCGGACTAGCGGCACAGATACGCAGTATTTT. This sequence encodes CATSDFSRTSGTDTQYF.

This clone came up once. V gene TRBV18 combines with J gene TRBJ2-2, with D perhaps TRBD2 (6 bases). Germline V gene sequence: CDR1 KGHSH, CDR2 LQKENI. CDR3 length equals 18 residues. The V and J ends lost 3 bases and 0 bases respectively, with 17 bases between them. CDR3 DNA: TGTGCCAGCTCACCGGCTCTTATAGGGGAGGCGAACACCGGGGAGCTGTTTTTT. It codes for CASSPALIGEANTGELFF.

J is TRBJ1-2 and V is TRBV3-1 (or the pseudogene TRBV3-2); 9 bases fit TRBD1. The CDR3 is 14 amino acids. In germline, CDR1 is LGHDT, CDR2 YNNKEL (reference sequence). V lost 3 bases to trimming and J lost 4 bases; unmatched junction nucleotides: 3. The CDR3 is CASSQDRGIYGYTF. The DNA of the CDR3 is TGTGCCAGCAGCCAGGACAGGGGTATCTATGGCTACACCTTC.

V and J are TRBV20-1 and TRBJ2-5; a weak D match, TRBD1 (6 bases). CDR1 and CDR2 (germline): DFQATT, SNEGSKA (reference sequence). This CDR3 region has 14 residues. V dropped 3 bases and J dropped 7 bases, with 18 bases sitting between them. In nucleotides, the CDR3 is TGCAGTGCTAGTCTCACAGGGTACGGAGGGACCCAGTACTTC. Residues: CSASLTGYGGTQYF.

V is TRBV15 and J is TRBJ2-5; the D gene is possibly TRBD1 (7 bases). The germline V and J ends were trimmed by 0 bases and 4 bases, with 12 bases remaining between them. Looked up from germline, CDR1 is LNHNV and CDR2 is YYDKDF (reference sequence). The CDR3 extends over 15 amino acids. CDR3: CATSREEGARETQYF. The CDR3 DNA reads TGTGCCACCAGCAGAGAGGAGGGGGCTCGAGAGACCCAGTACTTC.

CDR3: CATSDLGQNTQYF. CDR3 DNA sequence: TGTGCCACCAGTGATTTGGGCCAAAATACGCAGTATTTT. The chain joins TRBV24-1 to TRBJ2-3; no firm D call. Trimming took off 0 bases at V and 7 bases at J, with 7 bases between the two ends. The germline gives CDR1 KGHDR, CDR2 SFDVKD. CDR3 length: 13 amino acids.

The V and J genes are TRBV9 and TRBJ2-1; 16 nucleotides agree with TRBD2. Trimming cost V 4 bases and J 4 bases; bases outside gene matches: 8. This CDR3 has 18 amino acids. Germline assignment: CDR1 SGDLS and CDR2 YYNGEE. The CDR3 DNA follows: TGTGCCAGCAGCACCCACGGGACTAGCGGGGGGGGTTACAATGAGCAGTTCTTC. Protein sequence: CASSTHGTSGGGYNEQFF.

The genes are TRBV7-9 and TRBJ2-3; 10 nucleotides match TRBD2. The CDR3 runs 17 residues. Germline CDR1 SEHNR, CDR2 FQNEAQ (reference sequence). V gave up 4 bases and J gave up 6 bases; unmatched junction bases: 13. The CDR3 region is CASSWGRQRGGADTQYF. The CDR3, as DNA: TGTGCCAGCAGCTGGGGTCGTCAGCGGGGGGGCGCGGATACGCAGTATTTT.

The CDR3 sequence is CASSEDRAPYGYTF. For the CDR3, the DNA is TGTGCCAGCAGTGAGGACAGGGCACCCTATGGCTACACCTTC. The V gene is TRBV6-1, the J gene TRBJ1-2; 8 nucleotides align to TRBD1. The CDR3 has 14 amino acids. V shed 3 bases and J 4 bases; nucleotides not matched to a gene: 4. Per the germline V gene, CDR1 is MNHNS and CDR2 is SASEGT.

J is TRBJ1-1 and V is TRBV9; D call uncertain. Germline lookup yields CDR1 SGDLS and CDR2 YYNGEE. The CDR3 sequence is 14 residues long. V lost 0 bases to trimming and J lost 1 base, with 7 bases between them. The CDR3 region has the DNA TGTGCCAGCAGCGTAGGTAGCAGGAACACTGAAGCTTTCTTT. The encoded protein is CASSVGSRNTEAFF.

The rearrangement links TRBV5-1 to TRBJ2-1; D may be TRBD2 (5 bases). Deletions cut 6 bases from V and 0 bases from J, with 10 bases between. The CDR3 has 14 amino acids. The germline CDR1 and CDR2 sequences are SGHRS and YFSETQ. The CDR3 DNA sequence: TGCGCCAGCACAACGGGGAGCTCCTACAATGAGCAGTTCTTC. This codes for CASTTGSSYNEQFF.

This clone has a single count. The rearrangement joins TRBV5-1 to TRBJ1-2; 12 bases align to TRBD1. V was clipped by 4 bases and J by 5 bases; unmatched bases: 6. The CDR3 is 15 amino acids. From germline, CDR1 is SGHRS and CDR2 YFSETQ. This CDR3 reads CASSLPGQGAYGYTF. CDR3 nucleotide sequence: TGCGCCAGCAGCCTGCCGGGACAGGGGGCGTATGGCTACACCTTC. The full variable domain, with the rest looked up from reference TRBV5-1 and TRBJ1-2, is KAGVTQTPRYLIKTRGQQVTLSCSPISGHRSVSWYQQTPGQGLQFLFEYFSETQRNKGNFPGRFSGRQFSNSRSEMNVSTLELGDSALYLCASSLPGQGAYGYTFGSGTRLTVV.

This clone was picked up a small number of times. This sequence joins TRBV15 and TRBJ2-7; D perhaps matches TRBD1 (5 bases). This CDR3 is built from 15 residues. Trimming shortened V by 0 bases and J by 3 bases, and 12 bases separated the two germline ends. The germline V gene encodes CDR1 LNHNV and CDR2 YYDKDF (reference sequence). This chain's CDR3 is CATSREPDRYYEQYF. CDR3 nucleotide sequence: TGTGCCACCAGCAGAGAACCTGACAGATACTACGAGCAGTACTTC.

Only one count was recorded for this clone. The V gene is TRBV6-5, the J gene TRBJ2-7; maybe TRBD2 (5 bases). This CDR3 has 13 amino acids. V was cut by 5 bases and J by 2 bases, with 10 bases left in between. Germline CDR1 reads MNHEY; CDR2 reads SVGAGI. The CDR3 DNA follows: TGTGCCAGCAGTAAGGAGGAAACCTACGAGCAGTACTTC. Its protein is CASSKEETYEQYF.

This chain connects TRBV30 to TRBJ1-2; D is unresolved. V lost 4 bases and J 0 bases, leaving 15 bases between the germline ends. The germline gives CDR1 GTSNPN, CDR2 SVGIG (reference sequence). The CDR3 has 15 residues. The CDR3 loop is CAWNRETLPNYGYTF. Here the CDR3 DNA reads TGTGCCTGGAACCGGGAGACCCTACCTAACTATGGCTACACCTTC.

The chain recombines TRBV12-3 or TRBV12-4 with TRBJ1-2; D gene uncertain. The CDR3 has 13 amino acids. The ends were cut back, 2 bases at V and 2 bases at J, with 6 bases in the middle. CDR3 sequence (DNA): TGTGCCAGCAGTTTACTCGAGAACTATGGCTACACCTTC. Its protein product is CASSLLENYGYTF.

The CDR3 DNA is TGTGCCAGTAGTCCGGGACAAACGAACACTGAAGCTTTCTTT. It yields the protein CASSPGQTNTEAFF. The chain combines TRBV19 with TRBJ1-1; possible D gene TRBD1, 6 bases. The V gene lost 5 bases and the J gene lost 1 base, with 11 bases spanning the gap. Germline-derived CDR1 and CDR2 are LNHDA and SQIVND (reference sequence). CDR3 size: 14 residues.

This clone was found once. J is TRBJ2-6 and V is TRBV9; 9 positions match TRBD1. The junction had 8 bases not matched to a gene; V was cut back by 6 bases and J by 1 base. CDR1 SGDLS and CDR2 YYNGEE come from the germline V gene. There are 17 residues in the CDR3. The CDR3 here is CASTWTGERSGANVLTF. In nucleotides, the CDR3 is TGTGCCAGCACCTGGACAGGGGAACGGTCTGGGGCCAACGTCCTGACTTTC.

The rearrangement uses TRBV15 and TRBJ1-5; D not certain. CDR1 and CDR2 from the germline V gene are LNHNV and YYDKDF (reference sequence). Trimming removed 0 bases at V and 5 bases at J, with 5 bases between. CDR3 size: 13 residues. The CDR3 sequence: CATSRDLDQPQHF. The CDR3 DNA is TGTGCCACCAGCAGAGATCTTGATCAGCCCCAGCATTTT.